Included here is one TCR beta chain sequence, with context. Sequencing was performed with immunoSEQ multiplex PCR; in TCRdb, only in-frame clones are kept and a portion is missing. The profile shows roughly 180,000 clones, approximately 90% of them singletons. This sample is drawn from a study of T cell responses to AZD1222 COVID-19 vaccine. Germline CDR1 reads GTSNPN; CDR2 reads SVGIG (reference sequence). The CDR3 is made up of 13 amino acids. The ends were cut back, 2 bases at V and 6 bases at J, with 10 bases in the middle. The sequencing here drew on peripheral blood, taken 28 days after the second AZD1222 dose. The rearrangement uses TRBV30 and TRBJ2-2; D remains unclear. This receptor was obtained from an adult who received the AZD1222 COVID-19 vaccine. The CDR3 loop reads CAWSRSSPGELFF. Written as DNA, the CDR3 is TGTGCCTGGAGTAGGTCTTCCCCCGGGGAGCTGTTTTTT.